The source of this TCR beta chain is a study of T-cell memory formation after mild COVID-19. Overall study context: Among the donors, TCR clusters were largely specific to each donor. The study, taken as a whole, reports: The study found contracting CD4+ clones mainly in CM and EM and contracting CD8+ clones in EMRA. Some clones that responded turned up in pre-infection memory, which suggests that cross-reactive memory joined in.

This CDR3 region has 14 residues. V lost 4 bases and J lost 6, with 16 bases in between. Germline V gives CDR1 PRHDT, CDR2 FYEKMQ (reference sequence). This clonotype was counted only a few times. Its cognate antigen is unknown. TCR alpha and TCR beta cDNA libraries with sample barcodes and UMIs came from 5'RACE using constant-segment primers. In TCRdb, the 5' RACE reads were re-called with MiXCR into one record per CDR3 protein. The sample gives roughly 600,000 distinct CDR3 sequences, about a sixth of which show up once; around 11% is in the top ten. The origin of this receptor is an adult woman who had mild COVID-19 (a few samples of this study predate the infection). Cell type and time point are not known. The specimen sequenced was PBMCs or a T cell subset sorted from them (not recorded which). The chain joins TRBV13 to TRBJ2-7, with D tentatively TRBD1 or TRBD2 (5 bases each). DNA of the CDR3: TGTGCCAGCAGCTCAGGGACCTTCAGGGTCGAGCAGTACTTC. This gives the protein CASSSGTFRVEQYF. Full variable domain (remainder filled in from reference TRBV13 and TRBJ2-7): AAGVIQSPRHLIKEKRETATLKCYPIPRHDTVYWYQQGPGQDPQFLISFYEKMQSDKGSIPDRFSAQQFSDYHSELNMSSLELGDSALYFCASSSGTFRVEQYFGPGTRLTVT.